This entry is about one T cell receptor (beta chain). Other nucleotide sequences in the sample specify the same CDR3. Clinical histories supplied by participants themselves formed the basis of cohort assignment. Two negative PCRs, clearance, or symptom resolution had been documented for recovered Cohort 3 donors. Germline CDR1 is SGHRS and CDR2 is YFSETQ. Trimming took 3 bases from V and 1 from J, leaving 8 bases between them. The CDR3 runs 14 residues. This sample stems from a study of blood T cell repertoires in COVID-19. Background on the study: T cells, B-cell-depleted T cells, or PBMCs supplied cDNA or gDNA.

Sequencing was performed with immunoSEQ multiplex PCR; in TCRdb, only in-frame clones are kept and a portion is missing. The sample holds under 300,000 clones, around nine tenths seen once. Material: PBMCs or T cells enriched from blood (not recorded which). The origin of this receptor is a woman in her forties who had recovered from COVID-19. The rearrangement links TRBV5-1 to TRBJ1-3; maybe TRBD1 (6 bases). The CDR3: CASSSTGSGNTIYF. The DNA for the CDR3 is TGCGCCAGCAGCTCGACAGGATCTGGAAACACCATATATTTT.